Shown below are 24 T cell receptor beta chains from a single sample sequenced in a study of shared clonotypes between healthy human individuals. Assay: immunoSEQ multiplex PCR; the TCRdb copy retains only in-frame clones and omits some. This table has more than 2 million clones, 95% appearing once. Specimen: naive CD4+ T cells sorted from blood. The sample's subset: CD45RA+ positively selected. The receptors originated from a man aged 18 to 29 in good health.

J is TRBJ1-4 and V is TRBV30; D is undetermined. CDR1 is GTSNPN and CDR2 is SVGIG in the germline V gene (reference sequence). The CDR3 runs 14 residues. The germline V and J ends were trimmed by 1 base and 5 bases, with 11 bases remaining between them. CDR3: CAWSDGKNNEKLFF. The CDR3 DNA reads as TGTGCCTGGAGTGACGGCAAGAACAATGAAAAACTGTTTTTT. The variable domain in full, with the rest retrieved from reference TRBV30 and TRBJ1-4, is SQTIHQWPATLVQPVGSPLSLECTVEGTSNPNLYWYRQAAGRGLQLLFYSVGIGQISSEVPQNLSASRPQDRQFILSSKKLLLSDSGFYLCAWSDGKNNEKLFFGSGTQLSVL.

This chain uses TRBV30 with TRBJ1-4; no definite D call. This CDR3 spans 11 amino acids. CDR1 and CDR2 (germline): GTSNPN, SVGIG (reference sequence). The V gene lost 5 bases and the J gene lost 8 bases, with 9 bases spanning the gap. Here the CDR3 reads CAWGYGEKLFF. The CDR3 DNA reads TGTGCCTGGGGTTACGGGGAAAAACTGTTTTTT.

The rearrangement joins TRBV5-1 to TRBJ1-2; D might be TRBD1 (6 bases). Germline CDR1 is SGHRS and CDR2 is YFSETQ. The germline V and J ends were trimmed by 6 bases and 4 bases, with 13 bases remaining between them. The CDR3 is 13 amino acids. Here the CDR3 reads CASMGASGYGYTF. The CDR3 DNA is TGCGCCAGCATGGGGGCTTCTGGCTATGGCTACACCTTC.

CDR3 protein: CAGRSGSGANVLTF. In nucleotides, the CDR3 is TGTGCCGGCCGGTCCGGCTCTGGGGCCAACGTCCTGACTTTC. V is TRBV10-3 and J is TRBJ2-6; D not resolved. Germline loops: CDR1 ENHRY, CDR2 SYGVKD. The CDR3 extends over 14 amino acids. Deletions cut 11 bases from V and 0 bases from J, with 11 bases between.

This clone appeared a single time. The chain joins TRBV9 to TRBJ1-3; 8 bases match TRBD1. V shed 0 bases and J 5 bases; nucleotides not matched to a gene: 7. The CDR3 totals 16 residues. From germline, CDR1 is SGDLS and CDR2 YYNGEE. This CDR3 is CASSVGGRGRRNTIYF. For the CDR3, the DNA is TGTGCCAGCAGCGTAGGGGGCAGGGGGCGAAGAAACACCATATATTTT.

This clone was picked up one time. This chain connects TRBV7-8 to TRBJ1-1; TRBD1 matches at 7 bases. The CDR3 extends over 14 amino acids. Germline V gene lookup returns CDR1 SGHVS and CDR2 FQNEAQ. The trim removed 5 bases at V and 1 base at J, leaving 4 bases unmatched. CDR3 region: CASSTRTGNTEAFF. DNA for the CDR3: TGTGCCAGCAGCACTAGGACAGGGAACACTGAAGCTTTCTTT.

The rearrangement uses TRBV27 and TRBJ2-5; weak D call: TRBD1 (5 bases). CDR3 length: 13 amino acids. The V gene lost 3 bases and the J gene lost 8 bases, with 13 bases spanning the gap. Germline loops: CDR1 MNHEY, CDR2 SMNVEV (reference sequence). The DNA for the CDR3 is TGTGCCAGCAGTTTTAGGGGCGAGCGAACCCAGTACTTC. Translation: CASSFRGERTQYF.

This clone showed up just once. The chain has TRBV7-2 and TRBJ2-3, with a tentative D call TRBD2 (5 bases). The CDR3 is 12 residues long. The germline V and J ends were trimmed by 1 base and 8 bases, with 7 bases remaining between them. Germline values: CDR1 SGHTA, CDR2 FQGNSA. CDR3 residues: CASSLVEGTQYF. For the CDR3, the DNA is TGTGCCAGCAGCTTAGTAGAGGGTACGCAGTATTTT.

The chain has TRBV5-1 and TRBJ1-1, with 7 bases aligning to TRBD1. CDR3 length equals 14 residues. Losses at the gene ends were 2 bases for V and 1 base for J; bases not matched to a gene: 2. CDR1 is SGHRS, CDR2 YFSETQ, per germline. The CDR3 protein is CASSFDRANTEAFF. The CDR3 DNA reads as TGCGCCAGCAGCTTCGACAGGGCGAACACTGAAGCTTTCTTT.

The CDR3 DNA sequence: TGTGCCAGCAGTCGACAGGAGGGGGCGGCCTTTGAAGCTTTCTTT. This gives the protein CASSRQEGAAFEAFF. V is TRBV28 and J is TRBJ1-1; 7 positions match TRBD1. Germline trimming cut 5 bases from V and 7 bases from J; bases unmatched to any gene: 13. This CDR3 has 15 residues. Germline V gene lookup returns CDR1 MDHEN and CDR2 SYDVKM.

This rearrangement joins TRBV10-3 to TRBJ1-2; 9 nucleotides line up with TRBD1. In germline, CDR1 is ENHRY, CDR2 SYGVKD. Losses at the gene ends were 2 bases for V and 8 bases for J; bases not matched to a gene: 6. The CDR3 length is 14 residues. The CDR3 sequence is CAISEGGQGSGYTF. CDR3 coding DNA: TGTGCCATCAGTGAGGGTGGACAGGGGTCGGGCTACACCTTC.

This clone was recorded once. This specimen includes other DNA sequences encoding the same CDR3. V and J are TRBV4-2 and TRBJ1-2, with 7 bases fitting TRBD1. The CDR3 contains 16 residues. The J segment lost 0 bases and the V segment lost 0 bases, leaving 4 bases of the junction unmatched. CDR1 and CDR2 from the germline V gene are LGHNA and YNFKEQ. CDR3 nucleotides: TGTGCCAGCAGCCAAGAAGGGACAGCCACTAACTATGGCTACACCTTC. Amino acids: CASSQEGTATNYGYTF.

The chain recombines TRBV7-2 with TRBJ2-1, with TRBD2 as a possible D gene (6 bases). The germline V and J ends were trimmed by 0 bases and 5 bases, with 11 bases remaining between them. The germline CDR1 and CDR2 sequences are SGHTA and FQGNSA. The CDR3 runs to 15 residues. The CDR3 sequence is CASSLAPGAHNEQFF. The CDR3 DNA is TGTGCCAGCAGCTTAGCCCCGGGAGCACACAATGAGCAGTTCTTC.

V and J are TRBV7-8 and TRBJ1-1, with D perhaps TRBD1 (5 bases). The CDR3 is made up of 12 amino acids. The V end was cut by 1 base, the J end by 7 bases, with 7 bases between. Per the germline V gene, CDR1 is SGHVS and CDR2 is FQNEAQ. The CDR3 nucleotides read TGTGCCAGCAGCTTAGTCCAGGGTGAAGCTTTCTTT. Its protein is CASSLVQGEAFF.

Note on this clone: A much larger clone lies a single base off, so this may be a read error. The CDR3 bases are TGTGCCAGCAGCCGAAAAGAGACCCAGTACTTC. Its protein is CASSRKETQYF. The chain carries TRBV6-1 and TRBJ2-5, with unresolved D. Germline V gene data show CDR1 as MNHNS and CDR2 as SASEGT. Trimming pared 6 bases from V and 3 bases from J, leaving 5 bases between. The CDR3 runs to 11 residues.

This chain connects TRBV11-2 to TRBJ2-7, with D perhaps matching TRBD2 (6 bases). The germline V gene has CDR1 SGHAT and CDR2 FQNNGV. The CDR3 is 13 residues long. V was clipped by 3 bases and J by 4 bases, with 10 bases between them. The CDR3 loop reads CASSFSGTYEQYF. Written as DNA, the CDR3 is TGTGCCAGCAGCTTCTCGGGGACTTACGAGCAGTACTTC. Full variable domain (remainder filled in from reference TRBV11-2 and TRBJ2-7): EAGVAQSPRYKIIEKRQSVAFWCNPISGHATLYWYQQILGQGPKLLIQFQNNGVVDDSQLPKDRFSAERLKGVDSTLKIQPAKLEDSAVYLCASSFSGTYEQYFGPGTRLTVT.

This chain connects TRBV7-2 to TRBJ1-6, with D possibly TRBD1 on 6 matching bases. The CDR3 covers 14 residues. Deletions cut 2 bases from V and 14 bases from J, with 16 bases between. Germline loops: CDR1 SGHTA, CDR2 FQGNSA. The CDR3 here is CASSLQTGTISLHF. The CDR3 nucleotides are TGTGCCAGCAGCTTACAAACAGGGACAATCTCCCTCCACTTT.

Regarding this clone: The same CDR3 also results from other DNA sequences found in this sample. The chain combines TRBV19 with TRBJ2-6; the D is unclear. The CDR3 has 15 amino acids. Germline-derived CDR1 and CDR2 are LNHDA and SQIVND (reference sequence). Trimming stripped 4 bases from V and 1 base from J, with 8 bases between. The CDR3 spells CASSSTGSGANVLTF. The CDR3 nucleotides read TGTGCCAGTAGTAGCACTGGGTCTGGGGCCAACGTCCTGACTTTC.

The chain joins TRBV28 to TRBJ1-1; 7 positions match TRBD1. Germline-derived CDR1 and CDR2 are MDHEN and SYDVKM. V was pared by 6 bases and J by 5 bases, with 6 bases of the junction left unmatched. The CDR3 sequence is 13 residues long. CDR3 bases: TGTGCCAGCAGCAACAGGGGTATAACTGAAGCTTTCTTT. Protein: CASSNRGITEAFF. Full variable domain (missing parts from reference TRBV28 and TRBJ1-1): DVKVTQSSRYLVKRTGEKVFLECVQDMDHENMFWYRQDPGLGLRLIYFSYDVKMKEKGDIPEGYSVSREKKERFSLILESASTNQTSMYLCASSNRGITEAFFGQGTRLTVV.

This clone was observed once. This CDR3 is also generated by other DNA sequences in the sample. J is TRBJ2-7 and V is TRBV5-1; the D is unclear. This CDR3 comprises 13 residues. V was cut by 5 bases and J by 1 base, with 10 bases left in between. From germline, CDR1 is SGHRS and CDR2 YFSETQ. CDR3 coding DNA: TGCGCCAGCAGTCTAAGGGAATCCTACGAGCAGTACTTC. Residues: CASSLRESYEQYF.

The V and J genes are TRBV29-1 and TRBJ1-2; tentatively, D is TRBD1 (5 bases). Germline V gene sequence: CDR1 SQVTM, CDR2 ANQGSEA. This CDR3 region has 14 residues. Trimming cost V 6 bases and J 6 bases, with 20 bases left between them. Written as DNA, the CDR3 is TGCAGCGTCGACGGGATCAGGGAAACGGATGGCTACACCTTC. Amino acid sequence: CSVDGIRETDGYTF. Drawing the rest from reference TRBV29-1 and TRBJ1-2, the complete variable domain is SAVISQKPSRDICQRGTSLTIQCQVDSQVTMMFWYRQQPGQSLTLIATANQGSEATYESGFVIDKFPISRPNLTFSTLTVSNMSPEDSSIYLCSVDGIRETDGYTFGSGTRLTVV.

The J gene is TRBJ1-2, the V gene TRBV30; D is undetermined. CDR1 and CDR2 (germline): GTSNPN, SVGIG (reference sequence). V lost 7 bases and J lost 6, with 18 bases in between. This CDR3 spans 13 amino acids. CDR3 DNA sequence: TGTGCCTCAACATTCGGGATGCCAGATGGCTACACCTTC. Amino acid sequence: CASTFGMPDGYTF.

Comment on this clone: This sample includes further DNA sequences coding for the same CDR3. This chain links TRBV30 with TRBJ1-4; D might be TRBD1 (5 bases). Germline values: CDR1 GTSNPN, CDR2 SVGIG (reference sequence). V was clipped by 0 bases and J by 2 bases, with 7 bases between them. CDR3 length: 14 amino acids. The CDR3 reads CAWSVGGTNEKLFF. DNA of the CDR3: TGTGCCTGGAGTGTTGGGGGGACTAATGAAAAACTGTTTTTT.

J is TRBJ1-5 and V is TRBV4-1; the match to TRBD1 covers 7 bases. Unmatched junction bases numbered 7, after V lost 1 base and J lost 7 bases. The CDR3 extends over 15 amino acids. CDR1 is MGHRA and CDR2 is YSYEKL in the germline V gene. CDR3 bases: TGCGCCAGCAGCCAAGGACAGGGCAGGTTCCAGCCCCAGCATTTT. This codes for CASSQGQGRFQPQHF.